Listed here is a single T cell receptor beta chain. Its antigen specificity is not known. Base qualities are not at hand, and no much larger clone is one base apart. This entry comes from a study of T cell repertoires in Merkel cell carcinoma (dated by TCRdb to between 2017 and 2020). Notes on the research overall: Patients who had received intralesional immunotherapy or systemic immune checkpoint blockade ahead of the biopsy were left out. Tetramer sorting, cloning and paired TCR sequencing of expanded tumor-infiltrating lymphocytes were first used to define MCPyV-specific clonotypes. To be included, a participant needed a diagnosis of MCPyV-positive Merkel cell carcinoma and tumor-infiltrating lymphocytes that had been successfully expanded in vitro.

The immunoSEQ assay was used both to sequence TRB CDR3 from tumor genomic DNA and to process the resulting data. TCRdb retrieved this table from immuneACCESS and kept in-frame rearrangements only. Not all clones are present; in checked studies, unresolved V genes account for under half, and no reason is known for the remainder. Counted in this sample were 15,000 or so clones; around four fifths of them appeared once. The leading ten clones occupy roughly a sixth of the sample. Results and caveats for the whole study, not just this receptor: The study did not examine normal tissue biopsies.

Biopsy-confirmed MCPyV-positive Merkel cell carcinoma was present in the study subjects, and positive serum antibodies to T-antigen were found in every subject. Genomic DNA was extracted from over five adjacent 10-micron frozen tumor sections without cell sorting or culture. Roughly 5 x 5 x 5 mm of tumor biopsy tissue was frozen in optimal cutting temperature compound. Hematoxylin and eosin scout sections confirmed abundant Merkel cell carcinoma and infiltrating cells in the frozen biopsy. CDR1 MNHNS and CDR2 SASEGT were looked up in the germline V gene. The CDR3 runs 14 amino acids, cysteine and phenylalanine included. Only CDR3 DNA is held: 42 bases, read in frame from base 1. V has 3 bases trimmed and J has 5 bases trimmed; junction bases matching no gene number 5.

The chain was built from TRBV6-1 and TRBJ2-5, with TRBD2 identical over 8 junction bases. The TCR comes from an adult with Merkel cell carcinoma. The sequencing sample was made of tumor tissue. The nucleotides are TGTGCCAGCAGTGAGAGCGGGAGAGGTGAGACCCAGTACTTC. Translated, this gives CASSESGRGETQYF.